The 23 T cell receptor beta chains presented below share a single source sample, sequenced in a study of technical replicates of blood from several donors (dated by TCRdb to 2016 to 2017). Libraries came from the immunoSEQ multiplex PCR assay. TCRdb obtained this table from immuneACCESS and retained in-frame rearrangements with V and J assigned. These tables miss some clones; where compared with another copy, unresolved V genes account for less than half of the shortfall, and the remainder is unexplained. The sample table contains some 31,000 clones; only one count was recorded for more than 90% of them. Together, the top ten hold under 4.5% of the sample. The specimen sequenced was PBMCs. These receptors all stem from a human donor in good health. Some clones in this sample may be carry-over from other donors' samples.

This chain joins TRBV7-2 and TRBJ1-2; D possibly corresponds to TRBD1 (5 bases). Germline CDR1 and CDR2: SGHTA and FQGNSA. The CDR3 is made up of 14 amino acids. The V gene lost 3 bases and the J gene lost 4 bases, with 12 bases spanning the gap. Here the CDR3 reads CASSFGSGPYGYTF. CDR3 coding DNA: TGTGCCAGCAGCTTTGGGTCAGGGCCCTATGGCTACACCTTC.

V and J are TRBV4-1 and TRBJ2-7; TRBD2 aligns across 12 bases. The CDR3 totals 15 residues. The V gene's germline CDR1 is MGHRA and CDR2 YSYEKL. After removal of 4 bases from V and 4 bases from J, the junction contained 5 bases not matched to a gene. CDR3 sequence reads: CASSLTSGGKYEQYF. The CDR3, as DNA: TGCGCCAGCAGCCTTACTAGCGGGGGGAAGTACGAGCAGTACTTC.

The chain employs TRBV11-2 and TRBJ2-7, with D perhaps matching TRBD2 (6 bases). The CDR3 totals 13 residues. Trimming left V 2 bases short and J 2 bases short, with 7 bases between. Germline V gene lookup returns CDR1 SGHAT and CDR2 FQNNGV. CDR3 nucleotides: TGTGCCAGCAGCTTATCGGGGGCCTACGAGCAGTACTTC. Amino acid sequence: CASSLSGAYEQYF.

V is TRBV5-1 and J is TRBJ2-7; TRBD2 matches 16 bases. The J segment lost 1 base and the V segment lost 4 bases, leaving 11 bases of the junction unmatched. The CDR3 runs to 19 residues. Germline V gene lookup returns CDR1 SGHRS and CDR2 YFSETQ. The CDR3 DNA sequence: TGCGCCAGCAGCCAAACCGGGACTAGCGGGAGGGCTGGATCCTACGAGCAGTACTTC. This sequence encodes CASSQTGTSGRAGSYEQYF.

The table lists this clone with a count of one. The chain has TRBV29-1 and TRBJ1-1; D gene ambiguous. This CDR3 comprises 11 residues. V was trimmed by 0 bases and J by 7 bases, leaving 6 bases between them. In germline, CDR1 is SQVTM, CDR2 ANQGSEA. The CDR3 here is CSVEEHFEAFF. The DNA of the CDR3 is TGCAGCGTTGAAGAGCACTTTGAAGCTTTCTTT.

The chain links TRBV6-6 to TRBJ2-1; TRBD1 matches at 9 bases. V was clipped by 5 bases and J by 2 bases; unmatched bases: 7. There are 16 residues in the CDR3. Germline V CDR1 and CDR2: MNHNY, SVGAGI (reference sequence). CDR3 protein: CASSRGRQGAYNEQFF. The DNA for the CDR3 is TGTGCCAGCAGTAGAGGCCGACAGGGGGCCTACAATGAGCAGTTCTTC.

The rearrangement uses TRBV7-2 and TRBJ2-1, with 9 bases matching TRBD1. After removal of 4 bases from V and 9 bases from J, the junction contained 4 bases not matched to a gene. Germline V gene data show CDR1 as SGHTA and CDR2 as FQGNSA. The CDR3 contains 13 residues. The CDR3 DNA reads TGTGCCAGCAGCTACCGGGACAGGGCTGAGCAGTTCTTC. It encodes CASSYRDRAEQFF.

The CDR3 bases are TGTGCCAGCAGACTACAGGGACAGGGCTATGGCTACACCTTC. As protein: CASRLQGQGYGYTF. The chain employs TRBV6-1 and TRBJ1-2; 9 bases map to TRBD1. The CDR3 consists of 14 residues. Trimming at V came to 6 bases and at J to 4 bases, leaving 6 bases not matched to a gene. Germline values: CDR1 MNHNS, CDR2 SASEGT.

The chain recombines TRBV2 with TRBJ2-3; 7 bases fit TRBD2. V was pared by 3 bases and J by 10 bases, with 7 bases of the junction left unmatched. Per germline, CDR1 SNHLY and CDR2 FYNNEI. The CDR3 contains 13 residues. The CDR3 spells CASSDLAGNAQYF. CDR3 nucleotides: TGTGCCAGCAGTGACTTAGCGGGTAACGCGCAGTATTTT.

This chain links TRBV5-1 with TRBJ2-2; D remains ambiguous. The germline V gene encodes CDR1 SGHRS and CDR2 YFSETQ. This CDR3 is built from 13 residues. Trimming took off 0 bases at V and 9 bases at J, with 9 bases between the two ends. The chain's CDR3 is CASSLDANRELFF. DNA for the CDR3: TGCGCCAGCAGCTTGGATGCCAACAGGGAGCTGTTTTTT.

The chain carries TRBV11-2 and TRBJ2-7, with D perhaps TRBD1 (6 bases). V was trimmed by 5 bases and J by 5 bases, leaving 16 bases between them. The CDR3 sequence is 14 residues long. Germline loops: CDR1 SGHAT, CDR2 FQNNGV. The chain's CDR3 is CASSLPGGRNEQYF. The CDR3 DNA reads as TGTGCCAGCAGCCTGCCTGGGGGCCGAAACGAGCAGTACTTC.

This chain links TRBV7-2 with TRBJ2-5, with D unclear. Trimming took off 5 bases at V and 5 bases at J, with 6 bases between the two ends. Germline V gives CDR1 SGHTA, CDR2 FQGNSA. The CDR3 has 11 amino acids. CDR3 sequence reads: CASSPKETQYF. The CDR3 coding sequence is TGTGCCAGCAGCCCTAAGGAGACCCAGTACTTC. Filled out from reference TRBV7-2 and TRBJ2-5, the complete variable domain reads GAGVSQSPSNKVTEKGKDVELRCDPISGHTALYWYRQSLGQGLEFLIYFQGNSAPDKSGLPSDRFSAERTGGSVSTLTIQRTQQEDSAVYLCASSPKETQYFGPGTRLLVL.

The chain has TRBV2 and TRBJ2-1, with 8 bases lining up with TRBD1. This CDR3 spans 15 amino acids. After removal of 4 bases from V and 7 bases from J, the junction contained 9 bases not matched to a gene. Germline lookup yields CDR1 SNHLY and CDR2 FYNNEI. This chain's CDR3 is CASSAGGAALNEQFF. The CDR3 DNA is TGTGCCAGCAGTGCAGGGGGCGCCGCGTTGAATGAGCAGTTCTTC.

The V call is TRBV5-1, the J call TRBJ2-7; 10 bases match TRBD2. Germline lookup yields CDR1 SGHRS and CDR2 YFSETQ. V dropped 2 bases and J dropped 4; count of bases not matched to a gene: 6. The CDR3 covers 15 residues. This CDR3 reads CASSLLAGQRYEQYF. The CDR3 coding sequence is TGCGCCAGCAGCTTACTAGCGGGACAAAGGTACGAGCAGTACTTC.

This rearrangement joins TRBV4-3 to TRBJ2-5, with a possible D match to TRBD2 (6 bases). This CDR3 spans 16 amino acids. Per germline, CDR1 LGHNA and CDR2 YSLEER. The V end lost 0 bases, the J end lost 2 bases, and 13 bases lay between the germline ends. DNA of the CDR3: TGCGCCAGCAGCCAAGATTCGCGGGATTGGCAAGAGACCCAGTACTTC. Protein: CASSQDSRDWQETQYF.

This clone has only one observation. The genes are TRBV6-5 and TRBJ1-5, with 8 bases that match TRBD1. Germline-derived CDR1 and CDR2 are MNHEY and SVGAGI. CDR3 length: 14 amino acids. The J segment lost 3 bases and the V segment lost 8 bases, leaving 6 bases of the junction unmatched. The CDR3 DNA reads TGTGCCAGCGGAACAGGGGGTTACAATCAGCCCCAGCATTTT. Its protein is CASGTGGYNQPQHF.

The chain has TRBV5-1 and TRBJ1-1; perhaps TRBD1 as D (5 bases). The CDR3 has 16 amino acids. Trimming took off 1 base at V and 0 bases at J, with 13 bases between the two ends. Germline CDR1 reads SGHRS; CDR2 reads YFSETQ. The CDR3 loop is CASSLQGNSMNTEAFF. In DNA, the CDR3 is TGCGCCAGCAGCTTGCAGGGTAATAGCATGAACACTGAAGCTTTCTTT.

The chain combines TRBV6-5 with TRBJ1-1, with D unclear. Germline loops: CDR1 MNHEY, CDR2 SVGAGI. Trimming took off 2 bases at V and 0 bases at J, with 7 bases between the two ends. This CDR3 spans 14 amino acids. CDR3 coding DNA: TGTGCCAGCAGTTACAATCAGATGAACACTGAAGCTTTCTTT. It encodes CASSYNQMNTEAFF.

The V call is TRBV6-5, the J call TRBJ1-2; D is unclear. The V end was cut by 6 bases, the J end by 3 bases, with 17 bases between. There are 15 residues in the CDR3. Germline CDR1 MNHEY, CDR2 SVGAGI. The CDR3 reads CASRRISKHHYGYTF. The CDR3 DNA is TGTGCCAGCAGACGTATTTCGAAGCACCACTATGGCTACACCTTC.

This clone showed up just once. The V call is TRBV29-1, the J call TRBJ2-4, with TRBD1 matching over 7 bases. V lost 7 bases and J lost 6; bases outside the gene matches: 3. This CDR3 spans 11 amino acids. CDR1 and CDR2 from the germline V gene are SQVTM and ANQGSEA. The CDR3 here is CSGRQGNIQYF. Written as DNA, the CDR3 is TGCAGCGGCAGACAGGGAAACATTCAGTACTTC.

The rearrangement links TRBV2 to TRBJ2-1; 9 nucleotides match TRBD2. This CDR3 has 15 residues. Trimming took 10 bases from V and 7 from J; bases not matched to a gene: 14. Germline V gene data show CDR1 as SNHLY and CDR2 as FYNNEI. This chain's CDR3 is CATTRVAGEVNEQFF. The DNA for the CDR3 is TGTGCCACCACGAGAGTAGCGGGAGAGGTAAATGAGCAGTTCTTC.

This chain joins TRBV5-1 and TRBJ2-3, with TRBD2 matching 7 bases. J lost 6 bases, V lost 1 base, and 8 bases had no gene match. In germline, CDR1 is SGHRS, CDR2 YFSETQ. This CDR3 is 15 amino acids long. CDR3 coding DNA: TGCGCCAGCAGCTTGACTGCGGGAGTAGTGGATACGCAGTATTTT. Translation: CASSLTAGVVDTQYF. The full variable domain, its missing parts supplied by reference TRBV5-1 and TRBJ2-3, is KAGVTQTPRYLIKTRGQQVTLSCSPISGHRSVSWYQQTPGQGLQFLFEYFSETQRNKGNFPGRFSGRQFSNSRSEMNVSTLELGDSALYLCASSLTAGVVDTQYFGPGTRLTVL.

The rearrangement links TRBV4-1 to TRBJ2-3; D is unclear. The germline V gene has CDR1 MGHRA and CDR2 YSYEKL. The V end was cut by 1 base, the J end by 4 bases, with 9 bases between. This CDR3 spans 14 amino acids. As DNA, the CDR3 is TGCGCCAGCAGCCAAGTCTCCACGGCAGATACGCAGTATTTT. It specifies CASSQVSTADTQYF.